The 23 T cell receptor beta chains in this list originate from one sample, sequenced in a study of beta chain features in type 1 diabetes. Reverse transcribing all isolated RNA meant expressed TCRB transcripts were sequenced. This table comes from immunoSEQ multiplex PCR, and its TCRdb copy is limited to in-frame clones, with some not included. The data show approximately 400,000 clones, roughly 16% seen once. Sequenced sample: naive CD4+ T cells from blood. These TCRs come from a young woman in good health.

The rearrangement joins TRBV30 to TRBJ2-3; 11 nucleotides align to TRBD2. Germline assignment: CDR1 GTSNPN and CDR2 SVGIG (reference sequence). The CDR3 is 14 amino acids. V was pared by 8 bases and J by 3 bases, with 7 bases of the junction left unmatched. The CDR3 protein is CAAARTSGTDTQYF. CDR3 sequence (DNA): TGTGCCGCGGCTCGGACTAGCGGGACAGATACGCAGTATTTT.

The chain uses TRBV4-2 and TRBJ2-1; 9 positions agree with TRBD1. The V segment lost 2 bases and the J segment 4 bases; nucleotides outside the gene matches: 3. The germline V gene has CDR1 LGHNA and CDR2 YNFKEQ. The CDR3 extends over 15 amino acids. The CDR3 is CASSQMGQGYNEQFF. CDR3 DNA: TGTGCCAGCAGCCAAATGGGACAGGGTTACAATGAGCAGTTCTTC.

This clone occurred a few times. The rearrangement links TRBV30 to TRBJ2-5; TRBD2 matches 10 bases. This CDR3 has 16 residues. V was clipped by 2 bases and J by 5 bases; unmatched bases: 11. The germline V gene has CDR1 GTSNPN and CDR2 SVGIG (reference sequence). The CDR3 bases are TGTGCCTGGAGTACCGGACTAGCGGTAGTGGGGGAGACCCAGTACTTC. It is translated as CAWSTGLAVVGETQYF. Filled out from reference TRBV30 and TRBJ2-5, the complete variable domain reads SQTIHQWPATLVQPVGSPLSLECTVEGTSNPNLYWYRQAAGRGLQLLFYSVGIGQISSEVPQNLSASRPQDRQFILSSKKLLLSDSGFYLCAWSTGLAVVGETQYFGPGTRLLVL.

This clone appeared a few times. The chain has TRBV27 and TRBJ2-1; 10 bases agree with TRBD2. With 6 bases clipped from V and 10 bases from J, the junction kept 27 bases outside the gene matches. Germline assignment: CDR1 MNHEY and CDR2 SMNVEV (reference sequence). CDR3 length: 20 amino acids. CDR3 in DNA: TGTGCCAGCAGCATCAAACCTAGCGGGAGTGTTACTACTCGTTCAGGGGAGCAGTTCTTC. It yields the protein CASSIKPSGSVTTRSGEQFF.

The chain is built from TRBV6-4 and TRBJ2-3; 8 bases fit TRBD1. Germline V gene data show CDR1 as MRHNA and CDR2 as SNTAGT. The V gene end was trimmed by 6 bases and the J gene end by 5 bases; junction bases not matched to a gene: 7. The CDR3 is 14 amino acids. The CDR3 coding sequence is TGTGCCAGCAGCACCGGGACAGGTAGAGATACGCAGTATTTT. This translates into CASSTGTGRDTQYF.

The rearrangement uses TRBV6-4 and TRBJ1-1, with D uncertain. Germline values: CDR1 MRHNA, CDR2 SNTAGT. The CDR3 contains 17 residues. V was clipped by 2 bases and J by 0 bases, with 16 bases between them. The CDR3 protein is CASSDHSRRRLNTEAFF. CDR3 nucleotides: TGTGCCAGCAGTGACCACTCCAGACGGAGGTTGAACACTGAAGCTTTCTTT.

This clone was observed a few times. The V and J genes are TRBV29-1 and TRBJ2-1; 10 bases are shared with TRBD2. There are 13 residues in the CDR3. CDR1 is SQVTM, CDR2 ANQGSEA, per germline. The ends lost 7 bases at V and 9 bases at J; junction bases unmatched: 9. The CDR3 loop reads CSGKREGPGEQFF. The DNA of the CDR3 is TGCAGCGGGAAGCGGGAGGGCCCCGGTGAGCAGTTCTTC.

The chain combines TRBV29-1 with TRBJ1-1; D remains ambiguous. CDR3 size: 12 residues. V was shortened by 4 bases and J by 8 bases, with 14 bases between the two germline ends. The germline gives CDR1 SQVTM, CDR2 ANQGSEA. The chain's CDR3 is CSVVGGMVEAFF. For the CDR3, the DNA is TGCAGCGTTGTAGGAGGGATGGTCGAAGCTTTCTTT. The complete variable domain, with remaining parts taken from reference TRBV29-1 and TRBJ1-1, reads SAVISQKPSRDICQRGTSLTIQCQVDSQVTMMFWYRQQPGQSLTLIATANQGSEATYESGFVIDKFPISRPNLTFSTLTVSNMSPEDSSIYLCSVVGGMVEAFFGQGTRLTVV.

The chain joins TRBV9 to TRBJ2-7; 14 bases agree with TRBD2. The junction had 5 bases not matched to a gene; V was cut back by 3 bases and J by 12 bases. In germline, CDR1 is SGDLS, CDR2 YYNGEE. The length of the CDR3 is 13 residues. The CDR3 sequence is CASSEGLAGEMYF. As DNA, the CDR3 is TGTGCCAGCAGCGAGGGACTAGCGGGAGAAATGTACTTC.

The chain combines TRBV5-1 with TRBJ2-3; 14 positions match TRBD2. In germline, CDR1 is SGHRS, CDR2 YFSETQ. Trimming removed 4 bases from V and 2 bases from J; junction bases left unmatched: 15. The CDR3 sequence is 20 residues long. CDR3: CASSRLYGTSGRGHTDTQYF. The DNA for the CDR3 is TGCGCCAGCAGCCGTCTCTACGGGACTAGCGGGAGAGGTCACACAGATACGCAGTATTTT.

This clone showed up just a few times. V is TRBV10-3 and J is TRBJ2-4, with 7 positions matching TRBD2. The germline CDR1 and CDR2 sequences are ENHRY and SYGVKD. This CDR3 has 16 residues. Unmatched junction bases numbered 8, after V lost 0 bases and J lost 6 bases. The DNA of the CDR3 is TGTGCCATCAGTGAGTCGAAAGTAGCTAGCGGAAACATTCAGTACTTC. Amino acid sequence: CAISESKVASGNIQYF.

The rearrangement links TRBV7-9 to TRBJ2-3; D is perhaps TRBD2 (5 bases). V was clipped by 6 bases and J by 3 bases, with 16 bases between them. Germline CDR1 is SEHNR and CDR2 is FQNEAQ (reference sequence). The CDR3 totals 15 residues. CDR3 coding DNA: TGTGCCAGCAGTCGGGCGGGTACGAGGACAGATACGCAGTATTTT. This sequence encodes CASSRAGTRTDTQYF.

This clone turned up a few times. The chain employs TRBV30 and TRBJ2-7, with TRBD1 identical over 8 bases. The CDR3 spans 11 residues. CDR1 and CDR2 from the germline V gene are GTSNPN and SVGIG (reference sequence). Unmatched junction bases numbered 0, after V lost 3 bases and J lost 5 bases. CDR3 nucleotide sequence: TGTGCCTGGAGGACAGGGGACGAGCAGTACTTC. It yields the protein CAWRTGDEQYF.

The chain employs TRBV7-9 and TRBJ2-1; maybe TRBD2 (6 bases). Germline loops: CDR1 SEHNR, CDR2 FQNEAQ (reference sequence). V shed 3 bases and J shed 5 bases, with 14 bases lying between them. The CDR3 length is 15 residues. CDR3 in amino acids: CASSFWGVGHNEQFF. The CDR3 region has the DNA TGTGCCAGCAGCTTTTGGGGGGTTGGCCACAATGAGCAGTTCTTC.

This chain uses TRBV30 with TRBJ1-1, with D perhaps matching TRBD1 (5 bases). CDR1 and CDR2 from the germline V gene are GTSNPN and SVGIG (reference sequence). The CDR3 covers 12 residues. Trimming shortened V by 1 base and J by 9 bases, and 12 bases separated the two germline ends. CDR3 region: CAWSDSRTQAFF. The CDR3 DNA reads TGTGCCTGGAGTGACAGCAGGACACAAGCTTTCTTT.

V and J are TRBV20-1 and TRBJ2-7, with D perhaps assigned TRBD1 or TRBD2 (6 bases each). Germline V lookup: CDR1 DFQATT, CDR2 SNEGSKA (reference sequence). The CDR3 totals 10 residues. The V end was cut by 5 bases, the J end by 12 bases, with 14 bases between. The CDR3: CSAGGGEAYF. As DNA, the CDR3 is TGCAGTGCTGGAGGGGGAGAGGCGTACTTC.

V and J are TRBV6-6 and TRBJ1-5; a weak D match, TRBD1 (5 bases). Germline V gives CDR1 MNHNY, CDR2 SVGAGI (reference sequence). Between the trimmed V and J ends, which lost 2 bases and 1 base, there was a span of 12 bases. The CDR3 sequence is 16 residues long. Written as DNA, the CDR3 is TGTGCCAGCAGTTACCGGGGGGGTGGGAGCAATCAGCCCCAGCATTTT. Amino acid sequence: CASSYRGGGSNQPQHF.

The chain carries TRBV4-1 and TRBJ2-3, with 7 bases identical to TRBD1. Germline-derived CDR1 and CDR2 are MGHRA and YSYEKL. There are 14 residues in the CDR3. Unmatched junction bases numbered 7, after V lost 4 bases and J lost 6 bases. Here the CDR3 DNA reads TGCGCCAGCAGCCGCTTACAGGGGCAGGATACGCAGTATTTT. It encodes CASSRLQGQDTQYF.

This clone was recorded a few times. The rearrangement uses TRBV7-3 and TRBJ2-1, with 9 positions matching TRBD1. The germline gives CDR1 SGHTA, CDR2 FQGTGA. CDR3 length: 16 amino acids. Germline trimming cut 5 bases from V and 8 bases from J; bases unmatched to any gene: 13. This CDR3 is CASSPSRDRVEYEQFF. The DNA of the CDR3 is TGTGCCAGCAGCCCCTCTCGGGACAGGGTAGAATATGAGCAGTTCTTC. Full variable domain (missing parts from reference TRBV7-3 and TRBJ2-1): GAGVSQTPSNKVTEKGKYVELRCDPISGHTALYWYRQSLGQGPEFLIYFQGTGAADDSGLPNDRFFAVRPEGSVSTLKIQRTERGDSAVYLCASSPSRDRVEYEQFFGPGTRLTVL.

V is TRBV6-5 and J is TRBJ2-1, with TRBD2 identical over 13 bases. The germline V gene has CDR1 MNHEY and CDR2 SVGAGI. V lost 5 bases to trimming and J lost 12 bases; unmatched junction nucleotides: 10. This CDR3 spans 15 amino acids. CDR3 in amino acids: CASSPGLAGVSGQFF. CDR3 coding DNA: TGTGCCAGCAGTCCCGGACTAGCGGGAGTGTCGGGGCAGTTCTTC.

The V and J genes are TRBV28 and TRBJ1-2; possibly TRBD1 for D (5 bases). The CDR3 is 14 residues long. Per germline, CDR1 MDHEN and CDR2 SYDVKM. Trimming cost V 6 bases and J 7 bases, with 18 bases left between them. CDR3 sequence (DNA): TGTGCCAGCAGCTCGCAGGGAAATAGAGTTGGCTACACCTTC. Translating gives CASSSQGNRVGYTF.

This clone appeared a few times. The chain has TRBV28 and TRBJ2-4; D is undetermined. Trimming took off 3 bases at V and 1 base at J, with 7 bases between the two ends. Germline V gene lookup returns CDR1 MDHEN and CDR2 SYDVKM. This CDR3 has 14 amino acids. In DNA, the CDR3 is TGTGCCAGCAGTTTGTCCTTCGCCAAAAACATTCAGTACTTC. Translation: CASSLSFAKNIQYF.

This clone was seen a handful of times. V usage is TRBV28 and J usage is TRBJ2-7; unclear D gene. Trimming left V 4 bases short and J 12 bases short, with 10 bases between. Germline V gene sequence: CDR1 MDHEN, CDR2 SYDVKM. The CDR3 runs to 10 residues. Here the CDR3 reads CASSSSVWYF. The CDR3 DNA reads TGTGCCAGCAGTTCGTCAGTTTGGTACTTC.